What follows are 19 T cell receptor beta chains derived from one specimen sequenced in a study of identical twins. One entry per CDR3 protein, called by TCRdb with MiXCR from the 5' RACE reads. The sample yields about 100,000 distinct CDR3 sequences, about 6.1% seen once. The sample taken for sequencing was memory T cells sorted from blood. These receptors were collected from a woman between 50 and 59 years old in good health.

This clonotype was observed many times. The CDR3 nucleotides are TGTGCCACCAGCCTTAACACCGGGGAGCTGTTTTTT. Translated: CATSLNTGELFF. The chain carries TRBV15 and TRBJ2-2; D is uncertain. V lost 5 bases and J 2 bases, leaving 3 bases between the germline ends. The CDR3 runs 12 residues. The germline V gene encodes CDR1 LNHNV and CDR2 YYDKDF (reference sequence).

Comment on this clonotype: A read error is possible here, since a much larger clone lies one base away. This chain links TRBV27 with TRBJ1-1, with 11 bases that match TRBD1. The length of the CDR3 is 15 residues. V trimming: 5 bases; J trimming: 4 bases; junction bases outside the gene matches: 6. Germline CDR1 and CDR2: MNHEY and SMNVEV (reference sequence). The CDR3 loop reads CASSTGQGAITEAFF. CDR3 DNA sequence: TGTGCCAGCAGTACCGGACAGGGGGCAATCACTGAAGCTTTCTTT.

This chain links TRBV3-1 with TRBJ2-1, with unresolved D. CDR1 LGHDT and CDR2 YNNKEL come from the germline V gene (reference sequence). This CDR3 has 13 amino acids. V was cut by 4 bases and J by 4 bases, with 8 bases left in between. CDR3 bases: TGTGCCAGCAGCCGGGAAGAATACAATGAGCAGTTCTTC. Its protein is CASSREEYNEQFF.

This sequence joins TRBV12-3 or TRBV12-4 and TRBJ1-2; D may be TRBD1 (6 bases). This CDR3 has 14 residues. V lost 10 bases and J lost 5, with 20 bases in between. CDR3 bases: TGTGCCACGGACAGACCTCTTAGTAATTATGGCTACACCTTC. Translation: CATDRPLSNYGYTF.

This clonotype was detected many times. The V and J genes are TRBV12-3 or TRBV12-4 and TRBJ2-7, with 11 positions matching TRBD2. CDR3 length: 15 amino acids. The V and J ends lost 6 bases and 0 bases, in that order; junction bases with no gene match: 4. In DNA, the CDR3 is TGTGCCAGCAGACCGACTAGCGGGAACTCCTACGAGCAGTACTTC. Its translation: CASRPTSGNSYEQYF.

Ten or more counts support this clonotype. The chain couples TRBV28 to TRBJ2-4; 8 bases match TRBD2. Looked up from germline, CDR1 is MDHEN and CDR2 is SYDVKM. This CDR3 region has 14 residues. J lost 11 bases, V lost 5 bases, and 11 bases had no gene match. CDR3 loop: CASSLGLALSVQYF. CDR3 nucleotide sequence: TGTGCCAGCAGTCTAGGACTAGCCCTCAGCGTTCAGTACTTC.

This clonotype was recorded many times. This rearrangement joins TRBV29-1 to TRBJ2-5; D ambiguous. From germline, CDR1 is SQVTM and CDR2 ANQGSEA. The length of the CDR3 is 12 residues. The V gene lost 6 bases and the J gene lost 2 bases, with 10 bases spanning the gap. CDR3 bases: TGCAGCGTCGGAGCCAGTCAAGAGACCCAGTACTTC. Protein sequence: CSVGASQETQYF.

This clonotype came up a few times. The J gene is TRBJ2-2, the V gene TRBV24-1; TRBD1 is a possible D gene (6 bases). Germline CDR1 and CDR2: KGHDR and SFDVKD. The CDR3 has 16 residues. The V end lost 1 base, the J end lost 4 bases, and 12 bases lay between the germline ends. The CDR3 loop reads CATSDFSRGLTGELFF. The CDR3 DNA sequence: TGTGCCACCAGTGATTTCTCCAGGGGCCTCACCGGGGAGCTGTTTTTT.

With regard to this clonotype: A much larger clone lies a single base off, so this may be a read error. The CDR3 nucleotides read TGTGCCACCGCTCGGGTAGACAATGAGCAGTACTTC. This codes for CATARVDNEQYF. This chain links TRBV24-1 with TRBJ2-1, with D unresolved. The J call is in doubt because the DNA end fits TRBJ2-7 better. The CDR3 is made up of 12 amino acids. Germline CDR1 and CDR2: KGHDR and SFDVKD.

The table lists this clonotype with many counts. The CDR3 reads CASSHRLAGSYEQYF. The CDR3 nucleotides are TGCGCCAGCAGCCACCGACTAGCGGGATCCTACGAGCAGTACTTC. J is TRBJ2-7 and V is TRBV4-1; 11 bases align to TRBD2. Germline trimming cut 3 bases from V and 1 base from J; bases unmatched to any gene: 2. Germline CDR1 reads MGHRA; CDR2 reads YSYEKL. This CDR3 spans 15 amino acids.

This clonotype was recorded at least ten times. V usage is TRBV3-1 and J usage is TRBJ2-3, with D maybe TRBD1 (5 bases). The CDR3 has 17 amino acids. V lost 3 bases and J lost 1, with 17 bases in between. Per germline, CDR1 LGHDT and CDR2 YNNKEL (reference sequence). The CDR3 region is CASSHRKSRVGTDTQYF. In DNA form, the CDR3 reads TGTGCCAGCAGCCACCGTAAATCCAGGGTCGGCACAGATACGCAGTATTTT.

This clonotype has more than one count but fewer than ten. The rearrangement joins TRBV19 to TRBJ1-6; D is undetermined. CDR3 length: 13 amino acids. The ends were cut back, 7 bases at V and 9 bases at J, with 13 bases in the middle. CDR1 is LNHDA and CDR2 is SQIVND in the germline V gene (reference sequence). For the CDR3, the DNA is TGTGCCAGTAAGGTTCGGGTTGGTTCACCCCTCCACTTT. Translation: CASKVRVGSPLHF.

This clonotype was found many times. The rearrangement joins TRBV6-4 to TRBJ1-2, with D perhaps matching TRBD1 (5 bases). Trimming pared 4 bases from V and 5 bases from J, leaving 11 bases between. CDR1 is MRHNA and CDR2 is SNTAGT in the germline V gene. There are 13 residues in the CDR3. The CDR3 nucleotides read TGTGCCAGCAGTGGGCAGGGAGGTTATGGCTACACCTTC. It translates to CASSGQGGYGYTF.

This clonotype was counted ten times or more. The CDR3 DNA reads TGCAGCGTCGTTGGACAGGTCAATCGAGCTTTCTTT. Protein sequence: CSVVGQVNRAFF. The rearrangement uses TRBV29-1 and TRBJ1-1; 7 nucleotides line up with TRBD1. V was pared by 6 bases and J by 10 bases, with 11 bases of the junction left unmatched. Per the germline V gene, CDR1 is SQVTM and CDR2 is ANQGSEA. This CDR3 has 12 residues.

Many counts were recorded for this clonotype. V and J are TRBV5-4 and TRBJ2-1, with 14 bases fitting TRBD2. The CDR3 is 14 residues long. V lost 5 bases, J lost 12 bases, and 7 bases stayed unmatched. Germline V gives CDR1 SGHNT, CDR2 YYREEE (reference sequence). The CDR3 nucleotides are TGTGCCAGCAGTTTTGGGACTAGCGGGAGACGGCAGTTCTTC. Translating gives CASSFGTSGRRQFF. The complete variable domain, with remaining parts taken from reference TRBV5-4 and TRBJ2-1, reads ETGVTQSPTHLIKTRGQQVTLRCSSQSGHNTVSWYQQALGQGPQFIFQYYREEENGRGNFPPRFSGLQFPNYSSELNVNALELDDSALYLCASSFGTSGRRQFFGPGTRLTVL.

Here the CDR3 DNA reads TGTGCCAGCAGCTTTACTGGGGCGAACACTGAAGCTTTCTTT. It specifies CASSFTGANTEAFF. V usage is TRBV11-3 and J usage is TRBJ1-1; D might be TRBD1 (5 bases). V was trimmed by 3 bases and J by 1 base, leaving 9 bases between them. CDR3 length: 14 amino acids. Looked up from germline, CDR1 is SGHNT and CDR2 is YENEEA.

This clonotype was seen more than once but under ten times. The rearrangement joins TRBV29-1 to TRBJ1-2, with D tentatively TRBD1 (5 bases). Germline CDR1 and CDR2: SQVTM and ANQGSEA. The CDR3 consists of 11 residues. CDR3 loop: CGGRGGKGYTF. Written as DNA, the CDR3 is TGCGGGGGGAGGGGTGGGAAAGGCTACACCTTC.

This clonotype was counted only a few times. The gene calls are TRBV7-8 and TRBJ2-3; 8 nucleotides match TRBD2. J was trimmed by 1 base and V by 5 bases; bases with no gene match: 5. This CDR3 has 15 residues. CDR1 and CDR2 (germline): SGHVS, FQNEAQ. CDR3 nucleotides: TGTGCCAGCAGCCCACGGCGGGAGGGCACAGATACGCAGTATTTT. This translates into CASSPRREGTDTQYF.

The chain carries TRBV5-5 and TRBJ1-1; no firm D call. The germline V gene encodes CDR1 SGHKS and CDR2 YYEKEE (reference sequence). The CDR3 covers 13 residues. Deletions cut 0 bases from V and 1 base from J, with 4 bases between. DNA for the CDR3: TGTGCCAGCAGCTTGGCCCCGAACACTGAAGCTTTCTTT. Amino acid sequence: CASSLAPNTEAFF.